Presented here are 29 T cell receptor beta chains from one specimen sequenced in a study of T cells in Graves' hyperthyroidism and ophthalmopathy. Authors of the study amplified TCR beta CDR3 regions from RNA transcripts. In the first-round RT-PCR of the TCR CDR3, the HTBI primer set was used. One entry per CDR3 protein results from TCRdb running MiXCR on the multiplex PCR reads. Seen here are a few hundred thousand distinct CDR3 sequences, 15% to 20% observed once, and the top ten hold approximately 32%. The sequencing sample was made of blood. The receptor source for this set is a woman between 25 and 40 years old with Graves' ophthalmopathy.

This clonotype appeared many times. The chain combines TRBV30 with TRBJ2-5; TRBD2 agrees at 7 bases. The V gene's germline CDR1 is GTSNPN and CDR2 SVGIG (reference sequence). Trimming removed 3 bases from V and 4 bases from J; junction bases left unmatched: 5. The length of the CDR3 is 13 residues. The CDR3 here is CAWRWGLSETQYF. CDR3 sequence (DNA): TGTGCCTGGAGATGGGGACTATCAGAGACCCAGTACTTC.

The chain employs TRBV6-1 and TRBJ2-1; either TRBD1 or TRBD2 may supply D (5 bases each). This CDR3 is built from 16 residues. Trimming stripped 0 bases from V and 0 bases from J, with 9 bases between. The V gene's germline CDR1 is MNHNS and CDR2 SASEGT. This CDR3 is CASSEALGDSYNEQFF. The CDR3, as DNA: TGTGCCAGCAGTGAAGCGCTGGGGGACTCCTACAATGAGCAGTTCTTC.

The gene calls are TRBV7-9 and TRBJ1-5; TRBD1 matches 10 bases. The CDR3 is made up of 15 amino acids. Trimming cost V 7 bases and J 5 bases; bases outside gene matches: 8. Germline V gene data show CDR1 as SEHNR and CDR2 as FQNEAQ (reference sequence). The CDR3 sequence is CASIITGQGYQPQHF. CDR3 DNA: TGTGCCAGCATCATAACGGGACAGGGGTATCAGCCCCAGCATTTT.

This clonotype was counted at least ten times. The rearrangement joins TRBV28 to TRBJ2-1; TRBD1 agrees at 12 bases. V shed 11 bases and J 7 bases; nucleotides not matched to a gene: 6. CDR3 length: 13 amino acids. Germline V CDR1 and CDR2: MDHEN, SYDVKM. DNA for the CDR3: TGTGCCCACCGGGACAGGGGGCGGAATGAGCAGTTCTTC. As protein: CAHRDRGRNEQFF.

This clonotype was seen many times. The rearrangement joins TRBV18 to TRBJ2-7; 14 bases are shared with TRBD2. The CDR3 runs 15 residues. Looked up from germline, CDR1 is KGHSH and CDR2 is LQKENI. With V trimmed by 3 bases and J by 7 bases, 5 bases remained unmatched. CDR3 DNA: TGTGCCAGCTCACCCCTGGGACTAGCGGGAGAAGAGCAGTACTTC. It translates to CASSPLGLAGEEQYF. The whole variable domain, remainder taken from reference TRBV18 and TRBJ2-7, is NAGVMQNPRHLVRRRGQEARLRCSPMKGHSHVYWYRQLPEEGLKFMVYLQKENIIDESGMPKERFSAEFPKEGPSILRIQQVVRGDSAAYFCASSPLGLAGEEQYFGPGTRLTVT.

The chain couples TRBV20-1 to TRBJ1-2; D not resolved. Per the germline V gene, CDR1 is DFQATT and CDR2 is SNEGSKA (reference sequence). V lost 4 bases to trimming and J lost 4 bases, with 13 bases between them. The CDR3 spans 13 residues. The CDR3 DNA reads TGCAGTGCTATCTGGACCGCATCCTATGGCTACACCTTC. It specifies CSAIWTASYGYTF.

This clonotype was recorded at least ten times. V gene TRBV12-3 or TRBV12-4 combines with J gene TRBJ1-6; no firm D call. The V and J ends lost 7 bases and 9 bases respectively, with 10 bases between them. This CDR3 has 12 amino acids. The CDR3 sequence: CASTTSGSPLHF. In DNA, the CDR3 is TGTGCCAGCACCACCTCGGGTTCACCCCTCCACTTT.

V and J are TRBV15 and TRBJ2-6, with D maybe TRBD1 (5 bases). The V gene's germline CDR1 is LNHNV and CDR2 YYDKDF (reference sequence). The V end was cut by 2 bases, the J end by 3 bases, with 8 bases between. There are 15 residues in the CDR3. CDR3 region: CATSRPRDGANVLTF. In DNA, the CDR3 is TGTGCCACCAGCAGACCCAGGGATGGGGCCAACGTCCTGACTTTC.

This rearrangement joins TRBV5-1 to TRBJ1-5; 7 bases fit TRBD1. Trimming cost V 4 bases and J 4 bases; bases outside gene matches: 14. This CDR3 spans 17 amino acids. Germline CDR1 and CDR2: SGHRS and YFSETQ. Here the CDR3 DNA reads TGCGCCAGCAGCGGGGGGATGATAGACAGGGCAAATCAGCCCCAGCATTTT. Its protein is CASSGGMIDRANQPQHF.

The chain links TRBV12-3 or TRBV12-4 to TRBJ2-1, with 15 bases identical to TRBD2. The CDR3 consists of 18 residues. J gave up 7 bases and V 3 bases, and 10 bases lay outside the gene matches. The CDR3 DNA follows: TGTGCCAGCAGTTTTAGGACTAGCGGGAGGGTTTGGGTTAATGAGCAGTTCTTC. This sequence encodes CASSFRTSGRVWVNEQFF.

This chain joins TRBV28 and TRBJ2-7; 8 bases are shared with TRBD2. The germline CDR1 and CDR2 sequences are MDHEN and SYDVKM. The V and J ends lost 6 bases and 5 bases, in that order; junction bases with no gene match: 9. The CDR3 has 14 amino acids. CDR3 protein: CASRISGSMDEQYF. The CDR3 DNA reads TGTGCCAGCAGGATCAGCGGGAGTATGGACGAGCAGTACTTC.

This clonotype was seen at least ten times. The gene calls are TRBV11-1 and TRBJ2-1; D is unresolved. Germline assignment: CDR1 SGHAT and CDR2 FQDESV (reference sequence). V was pared by 5 bases and J by 7 bases, with 12 bases between. The CDR3 runs to 13 residues. This chain's CDR3 is CASSTKVANEQFF. In DNA, the CDR3 is TGTGCCAGCAGCACTAAGGTGGCAAATGAGCAGTTCTTC.

This clonotype has only a few counts. The chain has TRBV24-1 and TRBJ2-2; TRBD1 might be the D (7 bases). The germline V gene encodes CDR1 KGHDR and CDR2 SFDVKD. This CDR3 contains 16 residues. The ends were cut back, 0 bases at V and 4 bases at J, with 11 bases in the middle. The CDR3 DNA follows: TGTGCCACCAGTGATTTGAGGCAGGGGGGCACCGGGGAGCTGTTTTTT. Amino acids: CATSDLRQGGTGELFF.

For the CDR3, the DNA is TGTGCCAGCAGCTTGGGTATTAACACCGGGGAGCTGTTTTTT. Translating gives CASSLGINTGELFF. The chain links TRBV7-8 to TRBJ2-2; D is undetermined. This CDR3 has 14 amino acids. Trimming took off 3 bases at V and 2 bases at J, with 7 bases between the two ends. Germline assignment: CDR1 SGHVS and CDR2 FQNEAQ.

This sequence joins TRBV28 and TRBJ2-4; no clear D. Germline lookup yields CDR1 MDHEN and CDR2 SYDVKM. V lost 3 bases, J lost 4 bases, and 10 bases lay in between. The CDR3 loop spans 14 amino acids. The CDR3: CASSFRSAKNIQYF. The CDR3 coding sequence is TGTGCCAGCAGTTTTCGGTCAGCGAAAAACATTCAGTACTTC.

This clonotype was found many times. The chain employs TRBV12-3 or TRBV12-4 and TRBJ2-3, with 7 bases identical to TRBD1. This CDR3 comprises 12 residues. V shed 7 bases and J 10 bases; nucleotides not matched to a gene: 8. The CDR3 loop is CASNGQVGSQYF. CDR3 DNA: TGTGCCAGCAATGGACAGGTTGGGTCGCAGTATTTT.

This clonotype came up a few times. V is TRBV7-6 and J is TRBJ1-3; TRBD1 aligns across 8 bases. The germline V gene encodes CDR1 SGHVS and CDR2 FNYEAQ. V was pared by 5 bases and J by 2 bases, with 8 bases of the junction left unmatched. This CDR3 comprises 16 residues. The CDR3 reads CASSLGQGDTGNTIYF. CDR3 coding DNA: TGTGCCAGCAGCCTCGGACAGGGCGATACTGGAAACACCATATATTTT.

This clonotype has at least ten counts. The chain is built from TRBV15 and TRBJ2-3, with TRBD2 identical over 10 bases. The CDR3 sequence is 14 residues long. Germline CDR1 reads LNHNV; CDR2 reads YYDKDF (reference sequence). V was pared by 7 bases and J by 4 bases, with 5 bases of the junction left unmatched. CDR3 protein: CATTGTSEADTQYF. The CDR3, as DNA: TGTGCCACCACCGGGACTAGCGAGGCAGATACGCAGTATTTT.

V is TRBV4-3 and J is TRBJ2-7; 11 bases map to TRBD2. The V segment lost 4 bases and the J segment 9 bases; nucleotides outside the gene matches: 5. Germline CDR1 LGHNA, CDR2 YSLEER. The CDR3 is 13 amino acids. CDR3 DNA: TGCGCCAGCAGCCGGGGACTAGCGGACGCGCAGTACTTC. Protein product: CASSRGLADAQYF.

V and J are TRBV24-1 and TRBJ2-1; D is perhaps TRBD2 (5 bases). The CDR3 extends over 15 amino acids. Germline CDR1 and CDR2: KGHDR and SFDVKD. V lost 1 base and J 6 bases, leaving 12 bases between the germline ends. The CDR3 DNA reads TGTGCCACCAGTGATTTCGGGCTAGCAGGCAATGAGCAGTTCTTC. This translates into CATSDFGLAGNEQFF.

This clonotype was found many times. V is TRBV27 and J is TRBJ2-7, with D perhaps TRBD2 (5 bases). The germline V gene encodes CDR1 MNHEY and CDR2 SMNVEV (reference sequence). There are 13 residues in the CDR3. Trimming pared 10 bases from V and 0 bases from J, leaving 13 bases between. CDR3 residues: CAILPDFSYEQYF. CDR3 nucleotide sequence: TGTGCCATTCTTCCGGACTTCTCCTACGAGCAGTACTTC.

Turning to this clonotype: A much larger clonotype is one base distant, so this may be a read error. The J gene is TRBJ2-3, the V gene TRBV27; D gene uncertain. The CDR3 runs to 16 residues. CDR1 is MNHEY, CDR2 SMNVEV, per germline (reference sequence). Trimming removed 1 base at V and 4 bases at J, with 15 bases between. CDR3 sequence: CASSLWCSFVADTQYF. CDR3 coding DNA: TGTGCCAGCAGTTTATGGTGTAGCTTCGTGGCAGATACGCAGTATTTT.

This clonotype was recorded at least ten times. As DNA, the CDR3 is TGTGCCAGCAGCCCGGGACAGAGAGGGGAGCAGTACTTC. As protein: CASSPGQRGEQYF. This rearrangement joins TRBV7-2 to TRBJ2-7, with TRBD1 matching 7 bases. V shed 5 bases and J 7 bases; nucleotides not matched to a gene: 8. The germline V gene encodes CDR1 SGHTA and CDR2 FQGNSA. The CDR3 is made up of 13 amino acids. Full variable domain (outside the CDR3, taken from reference TRBV7-2 and TRBJ2-7): GAGVSQSPSNKVTEKGKDVELRCDPISGHTALYWYRQSLGQGLEFLIYFQGNSAPDKSGLPSDRFSAERTGGSVSTLTIQRTQQEDSAVYLCASSPGQRGEQYFGPGTRLTVT.

This clonotype was detected only a few times. This rearrangement joins TRBV3-1 to TRBJ1-2, with 7 bases matching TRBD1. CDR1 is LGHDT, CDR2 YNNKEL, per germline (reference sequence). The CDR3 totals 14 residues. V lost 2 bases, J lost 2 bases, and 2 bases stayed unmatched. The CDR3 loop is CASSQTGVNYGYTF. The CDR3 bases are TGTGCCAGCAGCCAAACAGGGGTCAACTATGGCTACACCTTC.

This clonotype was seen many times. CDR3 amino acids: CSARDMEAKVNEQFF. CDR3 nucleotide sequence: TGCAGTGCTAGAGATATGGAGGCCAAGGTCAATGAGCAGTTCTTC. This chain joins TRBV20-1 and TRBJ2-1, with a possible D match to TRBD2 (5 bases). This CDR3 spans 15 amino acids. V lost 0 bases to trimming and J lost 6 bases, with 15 bases between them. The germline V gene has CDR1 DFQATT and CDR2 SNEGSKA (reference sequence).

The J gene is TRBJ2-2, the V gene TRBV5-1; D unresolved. Germline CDR1 SGHRS, CDR2 YFSETQ. CDR3 size: 15 residues. V gave up 4 bases and J gave up 4 bases, with 14 bases separating them. CDR3 region: CASSDNPSGTGELFF. The CDR3 bases are TGCGCCAGCAGCGACAATCCAAGTGGCACCGGGGAGCTGTTTTTT. The full variable domain, in which reference TRBV5-1 and TRBJ2-2 provide the parts outside the CDR3, is KAGVTQTPRYLIKTRGQQVTLSCSPISGHRSVSWYQQTPGQGLQFLFEYFSETQRNKGNFPGRFSGRQFSNSRSEMNVSTLELGDSALYLCASSDNPSGTGELFFGEGSRLTVL.

This clonotype was observed a few times. The J gene is TRBJ2-7, the V gene TRBV6-2 or TRBV6-3; D might be TRBD1 (6 bases). Germline V CDR1 and CDR2: MNHEY, SVGEGT. Trimming removed 6 bases from V and 6 bases from J, with 18 bases in between. This CDR3 spans 14 amino acids. CDR3 in amino acids: CASRDRTRLSEQYF. The CDR3 DNA reads TGTGCCAGCAGAGACAGGACACGACTTAGCGAGCAGTACTTC.

Many counts were recorded for this clonotype. The chain links TRBV6-1 to TRBJ1-1; no clear D. The V end was cut by 6 bases, the J end by 0 bases, with 11 bases between. The germline gives CDR1 MNHNS, CDR2 SASEGT. This CDR3 comprises 14 residues. CDR3 region: CASRRDSMNTEAFF. The CDR3 nucleotides are TGTGCCAGCAGGCGGGATTCCATGAACACTGAAGCTTTCTTT.

This clonotype came up a few times. The rearrangement links TRBV27 to TRBJ1-1; tentatively, D is TRBD1 (6 bases). V dropped 0 bases and J dropped 0 bases, with 11 bases sitting between them. CDR3 length: 16 amino acids. Germline CDR1 reads MNHEY; CDR2 reads SMNVEV (reference sequence). The CDR3 coding sequence is TGTGCCAGCAGTTTATCCCAGGGGTCGGTGAACACTGAAGCTTTCTTT. The encoded protein is CASSLSQGSVNTEAFF.